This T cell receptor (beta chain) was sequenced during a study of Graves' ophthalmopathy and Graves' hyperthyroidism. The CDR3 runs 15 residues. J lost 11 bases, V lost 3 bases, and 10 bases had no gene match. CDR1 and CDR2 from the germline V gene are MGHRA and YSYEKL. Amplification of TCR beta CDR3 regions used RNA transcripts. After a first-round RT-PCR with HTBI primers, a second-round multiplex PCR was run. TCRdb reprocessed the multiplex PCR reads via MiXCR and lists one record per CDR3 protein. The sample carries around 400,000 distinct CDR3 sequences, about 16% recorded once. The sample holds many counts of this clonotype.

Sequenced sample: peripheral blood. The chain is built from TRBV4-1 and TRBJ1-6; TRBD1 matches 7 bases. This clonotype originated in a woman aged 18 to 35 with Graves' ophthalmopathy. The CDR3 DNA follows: TGCGCCAGCAGCCAGGGGGCAGGGGGGTCCCCACCCCTCCACTTT. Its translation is CASSQGAGGSPPLHF.